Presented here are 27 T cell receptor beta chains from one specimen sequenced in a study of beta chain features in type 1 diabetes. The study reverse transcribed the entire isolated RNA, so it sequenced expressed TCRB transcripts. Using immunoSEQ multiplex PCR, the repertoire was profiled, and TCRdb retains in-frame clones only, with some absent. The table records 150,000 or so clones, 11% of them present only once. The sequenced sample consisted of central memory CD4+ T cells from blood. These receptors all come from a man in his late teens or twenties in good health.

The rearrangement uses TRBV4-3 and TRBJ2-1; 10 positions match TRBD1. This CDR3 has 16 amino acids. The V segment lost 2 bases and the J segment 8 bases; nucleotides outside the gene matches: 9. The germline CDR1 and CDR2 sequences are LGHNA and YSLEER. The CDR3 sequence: CASSQLPGQGTYEQFF. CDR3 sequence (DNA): TGCGCCAGCAGCCAACTTCCGGGACAGGGGACTTATGAGCAGTTCTTC.

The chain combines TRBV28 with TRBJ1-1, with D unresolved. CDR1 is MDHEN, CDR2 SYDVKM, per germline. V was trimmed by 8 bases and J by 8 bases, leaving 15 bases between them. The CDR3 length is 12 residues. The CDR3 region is CASVSSGREAFF. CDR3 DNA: TGTGCCAGCGTTTCGAGTGGAAGGGAAGCTTTCTTT.

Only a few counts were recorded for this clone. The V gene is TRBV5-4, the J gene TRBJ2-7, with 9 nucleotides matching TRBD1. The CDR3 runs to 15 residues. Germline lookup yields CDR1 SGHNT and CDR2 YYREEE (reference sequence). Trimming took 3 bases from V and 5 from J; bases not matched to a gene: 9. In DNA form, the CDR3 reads TGTGCCAGCAGCTCCCCGGGACAGGGTATCAACGAGCAGTACTTC. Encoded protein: CASSSPGQGINEQYF.

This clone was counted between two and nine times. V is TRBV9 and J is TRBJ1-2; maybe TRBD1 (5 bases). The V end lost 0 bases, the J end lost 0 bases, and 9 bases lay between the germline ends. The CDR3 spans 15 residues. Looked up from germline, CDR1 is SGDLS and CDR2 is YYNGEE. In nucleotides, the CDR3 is TGTGCCAGCAGCGTAGCATCGGACACTAACTATGGCTACACCTTC. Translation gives CASSVASDTNYGYTF.

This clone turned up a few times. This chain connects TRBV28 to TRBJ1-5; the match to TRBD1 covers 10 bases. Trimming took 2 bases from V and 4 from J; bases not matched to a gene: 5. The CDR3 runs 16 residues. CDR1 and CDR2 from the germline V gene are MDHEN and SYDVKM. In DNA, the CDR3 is TGTGCCAGCAGTTTACGGACAGGGGGTAGAAATCAGCCCCAGCATTTT. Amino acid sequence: CASSLRTGGRNQPQHF.

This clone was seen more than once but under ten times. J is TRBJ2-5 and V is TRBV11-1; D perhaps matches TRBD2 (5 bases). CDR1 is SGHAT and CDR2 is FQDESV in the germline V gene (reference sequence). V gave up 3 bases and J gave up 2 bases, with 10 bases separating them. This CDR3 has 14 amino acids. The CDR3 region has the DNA TGTGCCAGCAGCTTCCCTAGCCGGCAAGAGACCCAGTACTTC. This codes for CASSFPSRQETQYF.

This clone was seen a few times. CDR3 amino acids: CASSLWTGTGTEAFF. CDR3 bases: TGTGCCAGCAGCTTATGGACAGGGACGGGCACTGAAGCTTTCTTT. The gene calls are TRBV7-9 and TRBJ1-1; 8 bases match TRBD1. Germline CDR1 SEHNR, CDR2 FQNEAQ (reference sequence). The trim removed 2 bases at V and 4 bases at J, leaving 6 bases unmatched. The CDR3 loop spans 15 amino acids. Together with reference TRBV7-9 and TRBJ1-1, the CDR3 gives the full variable domain: DTGVSQNPRHKITKRGQNVTFRCDPISEHNRLYWYRQTLGQGPEFLTYFQNEAQLEKSRLLSDRFSAERPKGSFSTLEIQRTEQGDSAMYLCASSLWTGTGTEAFFGQGTRLTVV.

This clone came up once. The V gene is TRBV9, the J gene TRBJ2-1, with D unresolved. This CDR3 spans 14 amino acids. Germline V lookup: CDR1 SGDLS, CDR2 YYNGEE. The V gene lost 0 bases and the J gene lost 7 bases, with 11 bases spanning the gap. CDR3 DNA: TGTGCCAGCAGCGTAGAGTCTGTGAGGAATGAGCAGTTCTTC. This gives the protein CASSVESVRNEQFF.

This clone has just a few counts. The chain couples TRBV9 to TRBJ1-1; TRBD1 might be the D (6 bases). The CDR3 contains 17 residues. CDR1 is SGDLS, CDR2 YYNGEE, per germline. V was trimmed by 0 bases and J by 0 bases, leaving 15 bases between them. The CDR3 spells CASSVVGLDSMNTEAFF. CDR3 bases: TGTGCCAGCAGCGTAGTAGGATTGGACAGTATGAACACTGAAGCTTTCTTT.

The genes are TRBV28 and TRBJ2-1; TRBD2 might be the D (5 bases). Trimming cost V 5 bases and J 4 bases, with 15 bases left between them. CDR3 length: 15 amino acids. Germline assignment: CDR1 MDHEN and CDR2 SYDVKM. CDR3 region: CASSPLSRRYNEQFF. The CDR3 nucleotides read TGTGCCAGCAGTCCCCTTAGTAGGAGGTACAATGAGCAGTTCTTC.

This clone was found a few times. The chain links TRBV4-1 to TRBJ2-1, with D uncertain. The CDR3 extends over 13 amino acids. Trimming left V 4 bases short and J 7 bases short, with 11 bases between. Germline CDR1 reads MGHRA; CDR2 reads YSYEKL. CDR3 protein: CASSPVSSNEQFF. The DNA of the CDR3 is TGCGCCAGCAGCCCGGTTTCGTCTAATGAGCAGTTCTTC.

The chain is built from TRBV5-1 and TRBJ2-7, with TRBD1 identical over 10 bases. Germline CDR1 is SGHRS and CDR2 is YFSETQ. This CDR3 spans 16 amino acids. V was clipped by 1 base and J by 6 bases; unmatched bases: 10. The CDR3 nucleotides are TGCGCCAGCAGCTTGAGTGGGACAGGGGTTAAGGGCGAGCAGTACTTC. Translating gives CASSLSGTGVKGEQYF.

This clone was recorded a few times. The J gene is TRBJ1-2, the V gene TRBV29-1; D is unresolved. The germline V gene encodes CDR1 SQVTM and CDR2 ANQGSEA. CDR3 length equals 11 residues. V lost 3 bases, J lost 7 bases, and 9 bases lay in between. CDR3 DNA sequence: TGCAGCGTTGATACGACAAGTGGCTACACCTTC. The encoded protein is CSVDTTSGYTF.

The CDR3 nucleotides are TGTGCCAGCAGCTTGGAAACCCTACGAGGGCAGTACTTC. Its translation: CASSLETLRGQYF. The rearrangement joins TRBV5-6 to TRBJ2-7; no firm D call. Germline-derived CDR1 and CDR2 are SGHDT and YYEEEE. Trimming pared 0 bases from V and 9 bases from J, leaving 13 bases between. CDR3 length: 13 residues.

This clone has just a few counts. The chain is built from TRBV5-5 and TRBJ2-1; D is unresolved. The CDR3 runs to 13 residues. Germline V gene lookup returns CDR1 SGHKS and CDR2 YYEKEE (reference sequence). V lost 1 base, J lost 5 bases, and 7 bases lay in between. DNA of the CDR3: TGTGCCAGCAGCTTGATGGCTGACAATGAGCAGTTCTTC. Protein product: CASSLMADNEQFF.

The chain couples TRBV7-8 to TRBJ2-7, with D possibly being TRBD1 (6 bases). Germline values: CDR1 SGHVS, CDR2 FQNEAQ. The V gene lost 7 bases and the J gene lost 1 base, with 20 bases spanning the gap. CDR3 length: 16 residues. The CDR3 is CASTIGGQRWSYEQYF. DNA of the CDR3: TGTGCCAGCACCATAGGCGGACAGCGCTGGTCCTACGAGCAGTACTTC.

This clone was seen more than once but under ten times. CDR3 loop: CASSLQGYGYTF. The CDR3 DNA follows: TGTGCCAGCAGCTTACAGGGCTATGGCTACACCTTC. J is TRBJ1-2 and V is TRBV7-2; a weak D match, TRBD1 (5 bases). The CDR3 is 12 amino acids. In germline, CDR1 is SGHTA, CDR2 FQGNSA. Between the trimmed V and J ends, which lost 2 bases and 4 bases, there was a span of 5 bases.

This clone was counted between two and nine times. The CDR3 region is CASRETIDSYNEQFF. DNA of the CDR3: TGTGCCAGCCGCGAAACCATCGATTCCTACAATGAGCAGTTCTTC. The chain is built from TRBV27 and TRBJ2-1; no firm D call. Germline V gene data show CDR1 as MNHEY and CDR2 as SMNVEV (reference sequence). The CDR3 covers 15 residues. V was clipped by 8 bases and J by 1 base, with 15 bases between them.

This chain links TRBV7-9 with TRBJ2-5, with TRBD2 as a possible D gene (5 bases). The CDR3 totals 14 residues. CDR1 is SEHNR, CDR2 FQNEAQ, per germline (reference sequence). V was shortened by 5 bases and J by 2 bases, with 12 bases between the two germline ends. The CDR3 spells CASSLPGGQETQYF. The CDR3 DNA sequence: TGTGCCAGCAGCCTACCAGGCGGGCAAGAGACCCAGTACTTC.

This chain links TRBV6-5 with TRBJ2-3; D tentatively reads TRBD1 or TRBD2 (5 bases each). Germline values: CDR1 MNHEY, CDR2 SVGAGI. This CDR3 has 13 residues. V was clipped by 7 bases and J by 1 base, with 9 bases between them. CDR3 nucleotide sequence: TGTGCCAGCACCGGGGACGGCACAGATACGCAGTATTTT. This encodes CASTGDGTDTQYF.

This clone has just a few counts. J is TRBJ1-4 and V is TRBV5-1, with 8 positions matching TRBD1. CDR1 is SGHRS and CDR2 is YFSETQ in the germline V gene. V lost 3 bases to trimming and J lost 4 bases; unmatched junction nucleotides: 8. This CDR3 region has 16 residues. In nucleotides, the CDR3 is TGCGCCAGCAGCTACCAGGGGGCGCAAAGTAATGAAAAACTGTTTTTT. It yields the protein CASSYQGAQSNEKLFF.

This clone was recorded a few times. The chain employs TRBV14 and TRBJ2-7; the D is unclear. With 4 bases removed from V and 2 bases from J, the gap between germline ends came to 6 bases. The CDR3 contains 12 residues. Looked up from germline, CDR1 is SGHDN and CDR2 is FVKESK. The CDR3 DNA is TGTGCCAGCAGCCCCTGGGCCTACGAGCAGTACTTC. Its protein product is CASSPWAYEQYF.

CDR3 in amino acids: CASSPTGGVNYGYTF. DNA for the CDR3: TGCGCCAGCAGCCCTACCGGCGGAGTTAACTATGGCTACACCTTC. This chain links TRBV4-3 with TRBJ1-2; no definite D call. Germline lookup yields CDR1 LGHNA and CDR2 YSLEER. Trimming took off 4 bases at V and 1 base at J, with 13 bases between the two ends. The CDR3 totals 15 residues.

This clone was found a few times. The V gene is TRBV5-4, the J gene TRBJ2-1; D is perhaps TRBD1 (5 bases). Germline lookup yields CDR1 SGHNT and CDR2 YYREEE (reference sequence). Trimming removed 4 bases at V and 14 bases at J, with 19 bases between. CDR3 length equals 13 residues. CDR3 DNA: TGTGCCAGCAGCCGACCAGGGATTGAGAGAAAGTTCTTC. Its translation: CASSRPGIERKFF.

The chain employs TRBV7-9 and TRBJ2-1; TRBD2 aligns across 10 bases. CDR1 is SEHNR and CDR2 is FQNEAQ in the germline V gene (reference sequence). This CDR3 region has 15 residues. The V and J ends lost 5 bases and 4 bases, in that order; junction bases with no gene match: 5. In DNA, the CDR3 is TGTGCCAGCAGCGCCGGGACTAGCGATTACAATGAGCAGTTCTTC. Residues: CASSAGTSDYNEQFF.

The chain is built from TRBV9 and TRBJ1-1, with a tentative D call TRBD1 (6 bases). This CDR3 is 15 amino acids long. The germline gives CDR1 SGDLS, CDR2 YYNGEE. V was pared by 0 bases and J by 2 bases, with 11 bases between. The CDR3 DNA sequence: TGTGCCAGCAGCGTAGGACCAGGGGATAACACTGAAGCTTTCTTT. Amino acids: CASSVGPGDNTEAFF.

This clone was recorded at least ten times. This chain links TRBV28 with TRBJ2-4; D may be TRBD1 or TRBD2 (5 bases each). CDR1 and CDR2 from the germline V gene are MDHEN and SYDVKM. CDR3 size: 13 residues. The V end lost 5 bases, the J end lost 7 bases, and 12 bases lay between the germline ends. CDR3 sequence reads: CASSPGPRNIQYF. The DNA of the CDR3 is TGTGCCAGCAGTCCGGGACCCAGGAACATTCAGTACTTC.